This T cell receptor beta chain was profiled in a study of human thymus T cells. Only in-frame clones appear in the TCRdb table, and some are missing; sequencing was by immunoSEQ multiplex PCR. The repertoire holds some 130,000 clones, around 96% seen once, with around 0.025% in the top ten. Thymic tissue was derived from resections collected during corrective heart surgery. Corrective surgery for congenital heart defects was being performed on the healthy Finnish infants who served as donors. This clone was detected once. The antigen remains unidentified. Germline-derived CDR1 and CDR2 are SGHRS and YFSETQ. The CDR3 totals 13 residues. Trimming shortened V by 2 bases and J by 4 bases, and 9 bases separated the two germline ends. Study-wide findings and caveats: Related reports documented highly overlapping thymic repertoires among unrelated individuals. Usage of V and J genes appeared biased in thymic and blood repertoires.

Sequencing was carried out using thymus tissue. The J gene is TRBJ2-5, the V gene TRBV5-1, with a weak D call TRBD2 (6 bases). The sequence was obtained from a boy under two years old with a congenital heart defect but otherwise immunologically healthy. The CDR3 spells CASSFQEGETQYF. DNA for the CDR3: TGCGCCAGCAGCTTCCAGGAGGGAGAGACCCAGTACTTC.